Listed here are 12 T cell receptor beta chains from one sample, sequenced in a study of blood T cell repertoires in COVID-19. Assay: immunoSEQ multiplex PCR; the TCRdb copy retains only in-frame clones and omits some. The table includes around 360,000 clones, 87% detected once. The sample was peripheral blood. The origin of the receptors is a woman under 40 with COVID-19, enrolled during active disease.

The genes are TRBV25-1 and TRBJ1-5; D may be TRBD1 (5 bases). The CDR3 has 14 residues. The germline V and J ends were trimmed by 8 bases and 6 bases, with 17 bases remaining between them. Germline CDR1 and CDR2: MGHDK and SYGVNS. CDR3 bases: TGTGCCAGCGGTGGGGGAGGGGACGGTCAGCCCCAGCATTTT. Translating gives CASGGGGDGQPQHF. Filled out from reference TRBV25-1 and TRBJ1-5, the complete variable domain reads EADIYQTPRYLVIGTGKKITLECSQTMGHDKMYWYQQDPGMELHLIHYSYGVNSTEKGDLSSESTVSRIRTEHFPLTLESARPSHTSQYLCASGGGGDGQPQHFGDGTRLSIL.

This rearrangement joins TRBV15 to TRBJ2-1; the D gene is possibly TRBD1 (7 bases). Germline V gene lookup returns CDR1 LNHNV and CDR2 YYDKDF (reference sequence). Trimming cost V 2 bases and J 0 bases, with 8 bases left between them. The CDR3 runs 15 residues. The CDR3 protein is CATSRQGGSYNEQFF. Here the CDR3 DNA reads TGTGCCACCAGCAGACAGGGGGGCTCCTACAATGAGCAGTTCTTC.

The CDR3 loop is CASSPGGQPGETQYF. The CDR3, as DNA: TGTGCCAGCAGCCCTGGGGGACAGCCTGGGGAGACCCAGTACTTC. The chain uses TRBV11-2 and TRBJ2-5, with 7 nucleotides matching TRBD1. The CDR3 length is 15 residues. The V gene's germline CDR1 is SGHAT and CDR2 FQNNGV. V lost 5 bases, J lost 5 bases, and 11 bases stayed unmatched.

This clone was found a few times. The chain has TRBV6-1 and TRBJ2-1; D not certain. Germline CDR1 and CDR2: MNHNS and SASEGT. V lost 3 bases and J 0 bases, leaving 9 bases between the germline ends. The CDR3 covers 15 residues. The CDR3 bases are TGTGCCAGCAGTGAGGAGCGACTCTCCTACAATGAGCAGTTCTTC. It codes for CASSEERLSYNEQFF.

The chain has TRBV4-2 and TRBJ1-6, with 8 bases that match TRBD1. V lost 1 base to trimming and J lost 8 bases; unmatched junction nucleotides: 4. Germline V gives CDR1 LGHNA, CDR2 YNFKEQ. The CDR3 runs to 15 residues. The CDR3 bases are TGTGCCAGCAGCCAAGGACAGGGGACGGATTCACCCCTCCACTTT. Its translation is CASSQGQGTDSPLHF.

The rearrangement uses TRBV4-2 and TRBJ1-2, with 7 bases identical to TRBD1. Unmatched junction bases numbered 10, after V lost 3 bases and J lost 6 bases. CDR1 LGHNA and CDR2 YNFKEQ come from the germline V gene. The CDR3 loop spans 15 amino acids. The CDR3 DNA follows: TGTGCCAGCAGCCAGTCGGGACCGGGACAGAATGGCTACACCTTC. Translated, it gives CASSQSGPGQNGYTF.

The CDR3 DNA reads as TGTGCCAGCGTGGCAGGCGCCTATAATTCACCCCTCCACTTT. Amino acid sequence: CASVAGAYNSPLHF. The rearrangement links TRBV3-1 (or the pseudogene TRBV3-2) to TRBJ1-6, with unresolved D. CDR1 LGHDT and CDR2 YNNKEL come from the germline V gene (reference sequence). Trimming left V 8 bases short and J 2 bases short, with 10 bases between. The length of the CDR3 is 14 residues.

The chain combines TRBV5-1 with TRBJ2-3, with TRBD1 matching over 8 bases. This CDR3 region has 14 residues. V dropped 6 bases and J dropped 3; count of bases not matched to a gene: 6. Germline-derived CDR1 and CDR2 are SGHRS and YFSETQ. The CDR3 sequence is CASNQGAPTDTQYF. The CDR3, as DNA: TGCGCCAGCAATCAGGGGGCGCCTACAGATACGCAGTATTTT.

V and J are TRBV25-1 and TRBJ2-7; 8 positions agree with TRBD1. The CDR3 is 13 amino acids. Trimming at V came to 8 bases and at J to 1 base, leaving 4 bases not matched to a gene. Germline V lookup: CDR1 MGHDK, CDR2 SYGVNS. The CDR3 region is CASAGQASYEQYF. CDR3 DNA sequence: TGTGCCAGCGCGGGACAGGCGTCCTACGAGCAGTACTTC.

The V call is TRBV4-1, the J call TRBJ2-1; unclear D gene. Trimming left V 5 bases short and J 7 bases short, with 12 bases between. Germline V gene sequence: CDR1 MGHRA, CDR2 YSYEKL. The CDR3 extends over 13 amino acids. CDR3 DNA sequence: TGCGCCAGCAGCTCAGTTTGGGCTAATGAGCAGTTCTTC. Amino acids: CASSSVWANEQFF.

CDR3 nucleotide sequence: TGTGCCTGGGCCGGGACAGGGAACACTGAAGCTTTCTTT. This codes for CAWAGTGNTEAFF. The chain links TRBV30 to TRBJ1-1, with 8 bases aligning to TRBD1. Germline V lookup: CDR1 GTSNPN, CDR2 SVGIG (reference sequence). This CDR3 contains 13 residues. The trim removed 5 bases at V and 1 base at J, leaving 3 bases unmatched.

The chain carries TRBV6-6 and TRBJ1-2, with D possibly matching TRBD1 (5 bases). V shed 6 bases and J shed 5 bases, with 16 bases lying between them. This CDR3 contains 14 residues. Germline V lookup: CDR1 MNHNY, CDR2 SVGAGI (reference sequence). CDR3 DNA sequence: TGTGCCAGCAGAGCGGGGGAGAATTGGTATGGCTACACCTTC. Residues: CASRAGENWYGYTF.